This passage covers 7 T cell receptor beta chains from one sample sequenced in a study of CD8 T cells in ankylosing spondylitis. Each CDR3 protein gets one entry after TCRdb re-called the 5' RACE reads with MiXCR. Of approximately 550,000 distinct CDR3 sequences listed, 12% are singletons. No antigen has been assigned to these receptors. The study's findings and limits: Apparently characteristic of ankylosing spondylitis blood was a TCR beta motif (under ten highly homologous variants).

Material: blood, either unsorted or a sorted T cell fraction (not recorded which). Receptors originate from a male donor with ankylosing spondylitis.

This clonotype occurred a few times. This chain uses TRBV15 with TRBJ2-3; D is uncertain. Trimming left V 5 bases short and J 2 bases short, with 8 bases between. CDR1 LNHNV and CDR2 YYDKDF come from the germline V gene (reference sequence). CDR3 size: 13 residues. The CDR3 region is CATSGHYTDTQYF. The CDR3 nucleotides read TGTGCCACCAGCGGCCACTACACAGATACGCAGTATTTT.

The V gene is TRBV7-9, the J gene TRBJ2-7; the match to TRBD1 covers 9 bases. Per the germline V gene, CDR1 is SEHNR and CDR2 is FQNEAQ (reference sequence). The length of the CDR3 is 14 residues. Trimming cost V 9 bases and J 4 bases; bases outside gene matches: 10. The CDR3 region is CASEPGQGNYEQYF. The CDR3 coding sequence is TGTGCCAGTGAACCGGGACAGGGAAATTACGAGCAGTACTTC.

This chain links TRBV19 with TRBJ2-1, with D maybe TRBD2 (6 bases). This CDR3 is 11 amino acids long. Germline CDR1 and CDR2: LNHDA and SQIVND (reference sequence). Deletions cut 10 bases from V and 7 bases from J, with 11 bases between. This CDR3 reads CATSGGNEQFF. CDR3 in DNA: TGTGCCACAAGTGGGGGGAATGAGCAGTTCTTC. The full variable domain, rest sourced from reference TRBV19 and TRBJ2-1, is DGGITQSPKYLFRKEGQNVTLSCEQNLNHDAMYWYRQDPGQGLRLIYYSQIVNDFQKGDIAEGYSVSREKKESFPLTVTSAQKNPTAFYLCATSGGNEQFFGPGTRLTVL.

The chain links TRBV12-3 or TRBV12-4 to TRBJ1-6; a possible D gene is TRBD1 (6 bases). The CDR3 spans 14 residues. Trimming removed 3 bases from V and 7 bases from J, with 10 bases in between. Here the CDR3 reads CASSLTGQNSPLHF. The CDR3 DNA reads TGTGCCAGCAGTTTGACAGGTCAGAATTCACCCCTCCACTTT.

The V and J genes are TRBV11-2 and TRBJ1-4; D gene uncertain. From germline, CDR1 is SGHAT and CDR2 FQNNGV. CDR3 length: 14 amino acids. Trimming removed 0 bases from V and 3 bases from J, with 5 bases in between. CDR3 nucleotides: TGTGCCAGCAGCTTAGATCCCGCTAATGAAAAACTGTTTTTT. Translation: CASSLDPANEKLFF.

The J gene is TRBJ2-3, the V gene TRBV20-1, with 8 bases identical to TRBD2. This CDR3 is 14 amino acids long. In germline, CDR1 is DFQATT, CDR2 SNEGSKA (reference sequence). V lost 3 bases, J lost 1 base, and 3 bases stayed unmatched. DNA for the CDR3: TGCAGTGCTAGCAATAGCGGGGGCACAGATACGCAGTATTTT. Translated: CSASNSGGTDTQYF.

This clonotype has a handful of counts. This chain links TRBV20-1 with TRBJ2-7; 7 nucleotides match TRBD1. This CDR3 is 14 amino acids long. The V gene's germline CDR1 is DFQATT and CDR2 SNEGSKA (reference sequence). V lost 2 bases to trimming and J lost 0 bases; unmatched junction nucleotides: 4. CDR3 in amino acids: CSARRTGRSYEQYF. CDR3 nucleotide sequence: TGCAGTGCTAGACGGACAGGCCGCTCCTACGAGCAGTACTTC.